A selection of T cell receptor beta chains follows, all from one sample in a study of T cells in Graves' hyperthyroidism and ophthalmopathy. TCRdb ran MiXCR on the multiplex PCR reads and lists one entry per CDR3 protein. The table lists roughly 650,000 distinct CDR3 sequences, approximately 16% of them singletons. The material sequenced was blood. These receptors were obtained from a middle-aged woman with Graves' ophthalmopathy. The CDR3 runs from the conserved cysteine through the conserved F or W. The D gene is left open where the match is weak. Only part of the rows carry a size: once, few, many, or a class if the clone is expanded.

d_call: TRBD1
j_call: TRBJ1-4
clone_size: many
v_call: TRBV11-2
cdr3_nt: TGTGCCAGCAGCGGACGGACAGGGGCGAATGAAAAACTGTTTTTT
cdr3_aa: CASSGRTGANEKLFF

d_call: TRBD2
j_call: TRBJ2-2
clone_size: few
v_call: TRBV7-9
cdr3_nt: TGTGCCAGCAGCTCCACCGCACCGGGACTAGCGTCTACTGGTCCCGGGGAGCTGTTTTTT
cdr3_aa: CASSSTAPGLASTGPGELFF

d_call: TRBD1
j_call: TRBJ2-1
clone_size: NA
v_call: TRBV11-2
cdr3_nt: TGTGCCAGCAGCTTCGGGACAGGCCGAACCTACAATGAGCAGTTCTTC
cdr3_aa: CASSFGTGRTYNEQFF

d_call: NA
j_call: TRBJ1-5
clone_size: few
v_call: TRBV15
cdr3_nt: TGTGCCACCAGCAGCCGGCCGTGGGTTTCGGGAGATCAGCCCCAGCATTTT
cdr3_aa: CATSSRPWVSGDQPQHF

d_call: TRBD2
j_call: TRBJ2-3
clone_size: few
v_call: TRBV14
cdr3_nt: TGTGCCAGCAGCCAGCCTGGACTAGCGGATTTAGATACGCAGTATTTT
cdr3_aa: CASSQPGLADLDTQYF

d_call: TRBD2
j_call: TRBJ2-1
clone_size: many
v_call: TRBV2
cdr3_nt: TGTGCCAGCAGTCAAAGCGGGAGGGGCTACAATGAGCAGTTCTTC
cdr3_aa: CASSQSGRGYNEQFF

d_call: NA
j_call: TRBJ2-1
clone_size: few
v_call: TRBV7-9
cdr3_nt: TGTGCCAGCAGTAACCAACAGGGAGGTGAGCAGTTCTTC
cdr3_aa: CASSNQQGGEQFF

d_call: TRBD2
j_call: TRBJ2-3
clone_size: NA
v_call: TRBV25-1
cdr3_nt: TGTGCCAGCAGTGAAGTGGGAGGGGCCTTAACCCTGACACGTACGCAGTATTTT
cdr3_aa: CASSEVGGALTLTRTQYF

d_call: NA
j_call: TRBJ1-4
clone_size: NA
v_call: TRBV13
cdr3_nt: TGTGCCAGCTCGGCGGGAGCGGGAAATAATGAAAAACTGTTTTTT
cdr3_aa: CASSAGAGNNEKLFF

d_call: NA
j_call: TRBJ2-3
clone_size: many
v_call: TRBV4-1
cdr3_nt: TGCGCCAGCAGCCAAGGTGCGGGACAACGTACAGATACGCAGTATTTT
cdr3_aa: CASSQGAGQRTDTQYF

d_call: NA
j_call: TRBJ2-2
clone_size: many
v_call: TRBV30
cdr3_nt: TGTGCCTGGAGTCCACACGTAGGCACCGGGGAGCTGTTTTTT
cdr3_aa: CAWSPHVGTGELFF

d_call: TRBD2
j_call: TRBJ2-3
clone_size: few
v_call: TRBV25-1
cdr3_nt: TGTGCCAGCACGGGTGAGGTCTCTAGCGGGAGGGCATCAGATACGCAGTATTTT
cdr3_aa: CASTGEVSSGRASDTQYF

d_call: TRBD1
j_call: TRBJ1-5
clone_size: NA
v_call: TRBV7-9
cdr3_nt: TGTGCCAGCAGCTTGGGACAGGGGGAGAATAGCAATCAGCCCCAGCATTTT
cdr3_aa: CASSLGQGENSNQPQHF

d_call: NA
j_call: TRBJ2-7
clone_size: many
v_call: TRBV18
cdr3_nt: TGTGCCAGCTCACCAGAGGGTTCCTACGAGCAGTACTTC
cdr3_aa: CASSPEGSYEQYF

d_call: NA
j_call: TRBJ1-1
clone_size: many
v_call: TRBV29-1
cdr3_nt: TGCAGCGCGCACAGGGTCACTGAAGCTTTCTTT
cdr3_aa: CSAHRVTEAFF

d_call: TRBD1
j_call: TRBJ2-4
clone_size: many
v_call: TRBV7-8
cdr3_nt: TGTGCCAGCAGCCAATCGGACAGGGGGGCCAAAAACATTCAGTACTTC
cdr3_aa: CASSQSDRGAKNIQYF

d_call: NA
j_call: TRBJ2-2
clone_size: many
v_call: TRBV29-1
cdr3_nt: TGCAGCGTTGCGATAGGGCTAGCTGACACCGGGGAGCTGTTTTTT
cdr3_aa: CSVAIGLADTGELFF

d_call: TRBD2
j_call: TRBJ2-1
clone_size: many
v_call: TRBV12-3/TRBV12-4
cdr3_nt: TGTGCCAGCAGCCACGGGGGGAGCGGGAGATACAATGAGCAGTTCTTC
cdr3_aa: CASSHGGSGRYNEQFF

d_call: NA
j_call: TRBJ2-2
clone_size: few
v_call: TRBV6-1
cdr3_nt: TGTGCCAGCAGATTCCTAAGGGGCGGGGAGCTGTTTTTT
cdr3_aa: CASRFLRGGELFF

d_call: NA
j_call: TRBJ2-4
clone_size: few
v_call: TRBV7-9
cdr3_nt: TGTGCCAGCAGCTTCCCCTCGCTGGGCAAAAACATTCAGTACTTC
cdr3_aa: CASSFPSLGKNIQYF

d_call: NA
j_call: TRBJ2-2
clone_size: NA
v_call: TRBV29-1
cdr3_nt: TGCAGCGTTGAAGACAGGGGAGCCGGGGAGCTGTTTTTT
cdr3_aa: CSVEDRGAGELFF

d_call: NA
j_call: TRBJ2-1
clone_size: many
v_call: TRBV20-1
cdr3_nt: TGCAGTGCTAGAGATCTAGTCGCCTCAAGCTCCTACAATGAGCAGTTCTTC
cdr3_aa: CSARDLVASSSYNEQFF

d_call: NA
j_call: TRBJ2-1
clone_size: many
v_call: TRBV20-1
cdr3_nt: TGCAGTGCTAGGGGCTCTACCTACAATGAGCAGTTCTTC
cdr3_aa: CSARGSTYNEQFF

d_call: NA
j_call: TRBJ1-2
clone_size: many
v_call: TRBV20-1
cdr3_nt: TGCAGTGCTAGAGTTAGAACTAACTATGGCTACACCTTC
cdr3_aa: CSARVRTNYGYTF

d_call: TRBD2
j_call: TRBJ2-2
clone_size: NA
v_call: TRBV6-1
cdr3_nt: TGTGCCAGCAGTGAAGTGGGGGGGACGGCTTACACCGGGGAGCTGTTTTTT
cdr3_aa: CASSEVGGTAYTGELFF

d_call: NA
j_call: TRBJ1-5
clone_size: NA
v_call: TRBV12-3/TRBV12-4
cdr3_nt: TGTGCCAGCAGTTTCACGGGAGGTCAGCCCCAGCATTTT
cdr3_aa: CASSFTGGQPQHF

d_call: TRBD1
j_call: TRBJ2-5
clone_size: many
v_call: TRBV11-2
cdr3_nt: TGTGCCAGCAGCCCCGAGGGGGCCATTCAAGAGACCCAGTACTTC
cdr3_aa: CASSPEGAIQETQYF

d_call: TRBD2
j_call: TRBJ2-1
clone_size: few
v_call: TRBV5-5
cdr3_nt: TGTGCCAGCAGCATACCTGGGGGACTAGCGGGGGGGCCTCACAATGAGCAGTTCTTC
cdr3_aa: CASSIPGGLAGGPHNEQFF

d_call: NA
j_call: TRBJ1-1
clone_size: few
v_call: TRBV4-1
cdr3_nt: TGCGCCAGCAGCCAACGGCAACAAATCCGTTCGAACACTGAAGCTTTCTTT
cdr3_aa: CASSQRQQIRSNTEAFF